This T cell receptor beta chain was retrieved from a study of cytomegalovirus exposure and HLA in healthy donors. Study-level information: Earlier, roughly 180 million T cells were analyzed, and 90 million to 140 million unique TCR beta sequences were found among them. Study-wide points: As was reported, the classifier diagnosed cytomegalovirus status with high specificity and sensitivity.

PCR primers comprised 60 Vbeta and 13 Jbeta primers. TCRdb's copy holds only in-frame clones and misses some; the assay was immunoSEQ multiplex PCR. The table includes about 240,000 clones, around 83% detected once. Worth noting for this clone: The antigen is unknown.

The CDR3 length is 12 residues. Germline CDR1 and CDR2: MNHNS and SASEGT. The junction had 8 bases not matched to a gene; V was cut back by 5 bases and J by 11 bases. The chain couples TRBV6-1 to TRBJ1-2, with 7 positions matching TRBD1. This receptor was obtained from a girl between 2 and 10 years old in good health and CMV-seronegative. Source material: PBMCs. This chain's CDR3 is CASSPQTGRYTF. The CDR3 bases are TGTGCCAGCAGTCCGCAGACAGGGAGATACACCTTC.